Each of the 17 T cell receptor beta chains below was sequenced from the same sample in a study of OX40 agonist ivuxolimab in advanced cancers. TCRdb's table, derived via immunoSEQ multiplex PCR, lists solely in-frame clones and lacks some. The sample has about 130,000 clones, about nine tenths seen once. Source: CD4+ or CD8+ T cells sorted from blood, taken in a trial of the OX40 agonist ivuxolimab. These TCRs come from an adult with an advanced solid tumor such as melanoma, head and neck, liver or kidney cancer.

In regard to this clone: Other nucleotide sequences in the sample specify the same CDR3. V usage is TRBV28 and J usage is TRBJ1-1, with D hard to call. V lost 3 bases and J lost 0, with 8 bases in between. Germline V gene lookup returns CDR1 MDHEN and CDR2 SYDVKM. The CDR3 length is 14 residues. Here the CDR3 reads CASSFGTMNTEAFF. For the CDR3, the DNA is TGTGCCAGCAGTTTTGGCACTATGAACACTGAAGCTTTCTTT.

The rearrangement uses TRBV7-9 and TRBJ1-1; TRBD1 aligns across 8 bases. Germline CDR1 and CDR2: SEHNR and FQNEAQ (reference sequence). The CDR3 has 16 residues. V shed 5 bases and J 5 bases; nucleotides not matched to a gene: 13. CDR3 protein: CASSPRWQGAGTEAFF. The CDR3 bases are TGTGCCAGCAGCCCTAGGTGGCAGGGGGCAGGGACTGAAGCTTTCTTT.

The rearrangement joins TRBV6-5 to TRBJ2-7; 10 bases match TRBD2. Unmatched junction bases numbered 6, after V lost 6 bases and J lost 1 base. CDR1 MNHEY and CDR2 SVGAGI come from the germline V gene. The CDR3 loop spans 15 amino acids. CDR3 DNA sequence: TGTGCCAGCAGGCGAGGGACTAGCGATTCCTACGAGCAGTACTTC. Amino acid sequence: CASRRGTSDSYEQYF.

The J gene is TRBJ2-4, the V gene TRBV28; D might be TRBD1 (6 bases). This CDR3 spans 13 amino acids. CDR1 MDHEN and CDR2 SYDVKM come from the germline V gene. Trimming cost V 3 bases and J 6 bases, with 9 bases left between them. The CDR3, as DNA: TGTGCCAGCAGTTTCGCAGGGGCAAACATTCAGTACTTC. Encoded protein: CASSFAGANIQYF.

The chain couples TRBV28 to TRBJ1-1; a weak D match, TRBD1 (5 bases). Germline V gene lookup returns CDR1 MDHEN and CDR2 SYDVKM. This CDR3 is built from 16 residues. Trimming shortened V by 7 bases and J by 5 bases, and 23 bases separated the two germline ends. The CDR3, as DNA: TGTGCCAGCACCCTGGGTTGGGGGACGGGGAGAACTGAAGCTTTCTTT. It encodes CASTLGWGTGRTEAFF.

This clone was seen a handful of times. V usage is TRBV5-4 and J usage is TRBJ2-2, with 11 nucleotides matching TRBD1. With 4 bases clipped from V and 7 bases from J, the junction kept 12 bases outside the gene matches. The CDR3 runs 17 residues. Germline CDR1 SGHNT, CDR2 YYREEE (reference sequence). For the CDR3, the DNA is TGTGCCAGCAGCCCACAGGCGGGACAGGGGGGTGGCGGGGAGCTGTTTTTT. It specifies CASSPQAGQGGGGELFF. Together with reference TRBV5-4 and TRBJ2-2, the CDR3 gives the full variable domain: ETGVTQSPTHLIKTRGQQVTLRCSSQSGHNTVSWYQQALGQGPQFIFQYYREEENGRGNFPPRFSGLQFPNYSSELNVNALELDDSALYLCASSPQAGQGGGGELFFGEGSRLTVL.

The table lists this clone with a count of one. The V and J genes are TRBV5-1 and TRBJ2-3, with 10 bases identical to TRBD2. The CDR3 is made up of 16 amino acids. The trim removed 1 base at V and 1 base at J, leaving 3 bases unmatched. Germline V gene data show CDR1 as SGHRS and CDR2 as YFSETQ. The CDR3 loop reads CASSLNLAGGTDTQYF. CDR3 nucleotide sequence: TGCGCCAGCAGCTTGAACCTAGCGGGAGGCACAGATACGCAGTATTTT.

The chain couples TRBV11-2 to TRBJ2-5; maybe TRBD2 (6 bases). This CDR3 spans 17 amino acids. CDR1 SGHAT and CDR2 FQNNGV come from the germline V gene. V lost 2 bases, J lost 6 bases, and 22 bases lay in between. CDR3 sequence: CASSLMAGRTSGKTQYF. CDR3 coding DNA: TGTGCCAGCAGCTTAATGGCAGGGAGGACCTCAGGGAAGACCCAGTACTTC.

The chain combines TRBV5-1 with TRBJ2-5; D is unresolved. Looked up from germline, CDR1 is SGHRS and CDR2 is YFSETQ. V was trimmed by 7 bases and J by 2 bases, leaving 12 bases between them. The CDR3 length is 13 residues. The CDR3 DNA reads TGCGCCAGCTCCACCCTAGGGCAAGAGACCCAGTACTTC. Translating gives CASSTLGQETQYF.

The chain recombines TRBV27 with TRBJ1-1; D uncertain. The CDR3 has 13 amino acids. Per germline, CDR1 MNHEY and CDR2 SMNVEV (reference sequence). With 3 bases removed from V and 1 base from J, the gap between germline ends came to 6 bases. The chain's CDR3 is CASSFTRNTEAFF. The CDR3 DNA sequence: TGTGCCAGCAGTTTTACACGGAACACTGAAGCTTTCTTT.

For the CDR3, the DNA is TGTGCCAGCAGTTACGTGGCAGGGGGACCCGGGGAGCTGTTTTTT. This gives the protein CASSYVAGGPGELFF. The chain employs TRBV6-5 and TRBJ2-2; 7 bases agree with TRBD1. Germline V gene lookup returns CDR1 MNHEY and CDR2 SVGAGI. After removal of 2 bases from V and 6 bases from J, the junction contained 6 bases not matched to a gene. The CDR3 contains 15 residues.

The chain is built from TRBV10-3 and TRBJ2-7; 10 bases align to TRBD1. CDR1 is ENHRY and CDR2 is SYGVKD in the germline V gene. This CDR3 comprises 13 residues. The ends lost 8 bases at V and 5 bases at J; junction bases unmatched: 6. This chain's CDR3 is CAIGTGAGNEQYF. CDR3 DNA: TGTGCCATCGGGACAGGGGCGGGCAACGAGCAGTACTTC.

CDR3 in amino acids: CASSSEVFGLDTQYF. The CDR3 DNA reads TGTGCCAGCAGTTCCGAGGTTTTCGGACTAGATACGCAGTATTTT. The genes are TRBV27 and TRBJ2-3; perhaps TRBD2 as D (5 bases). V gave up 4 bases and J gave up 5 bases, with 16 bases separating them. Looked up from germline, CDR1 is MNHEY and CDR2 is SMNVEV (reference sequence). The CDR3 loop spans 15 amino acids.

The chain links TRBV7-2 to TRBJ2-1; D is possibly TRBD1 (5 bases). The CDR3 covers 12 residues. The V and J ends lost 6 bases and 7 bases respectively, with 10 bases between them. The V gene's germline CDR1 is SGHTA and CDR2 FQGNSA. The CDR3 here is CASSTRVNEQFF. The CDR3 nucleotides are TGTGCCAGCAGTACCAGGGTTAATGAGCAGTTCTTC.

The V call is TRBV7-2, the J call TRBJ2-7; TRBD1 agrees at 7 bases. Germline V gene sequence: CDR1 SGHTA, CDR2 FQGNSA. The CDR3 is 16 amino acids. Losses at the gene ends were 3 bases for V and 3 bases for J; bases not matched to a gene: 11. CDR3 region: CASSFDLQGSYYEQYF. The CDR3 nucleotides read TGTGCCAGCAGCTTTGACCTACAGGGGAGTTACTACGAGCAGTACTTC.

V is TRBV6-5 and J is TRBJ2-7; D remains ambiguous. V lost 0 bases to trimming and J lost 3 bases, with 9 bases between them. Germline CDR1 and CDR2: MNHEY and SVGAGI. This CDR3 is built from 14 residues. This chain's CDR3 is CASSYSSRLYEQYF. The CDR3, as DNA: TGTGCCAGCAGTTACTCGTCCCGGCTCTACGAGCAGTACTTC.

The J gene is TRBJ1-4, the V gene TRBV2, with 8 bases lining up with TRBD1. CDR3 length: 15 amino acids. V lost 3 bases, J lost 4 bases, and 4 bases stayed unmatched. In germline, CDR1 is SNHLY, CDR2 FYNNEI. DNA of the CDR3: TGTGCCAGCAGTGATTTGGGACAGGTTAATGAAAAACTGTTTTTT. It is translated as CASSDLGQVNEKLFF. Using reference TRBV2 and TRBJ1-4 for the parts outside the CDR3, the full variable domain is EPEVTQTPSHQVTQMGQEVILRCVPISNHLYFYWYRQILGQKVEFLVSFYNNEISEKSEIFDDQFSVERPDGSNFTLKIRSTKLEDSAMYFCASSDLGQVNEKLFFGSGTQLSVL.